A single sample gave rise to the 13 T cell receptor beta chains below, sequenced in a study of blood T cell repertoires in COVID-19. The data were produced by immunoSEQ multiplex PCR, yet TCRdb's version contains in-frame clones alone and is incomplete. The profile shows hundreds of thousands of clones, roughly 90% of them singletons. Sequenced input: peripheral blood. All receptors derive from a woman aged 30 to 39 with active or convalescent COVID-19.

This clone has just a few counts. The rearrangement joins TRBV10-3 to TRBJ2-1, with D perhaps TRBD2 (6 bases). The ends were cut back, 11 bases at V and 2 bases at J, with 28 bases in the middle. The CDR3 loop spans 18 amino acids. Germline CDR1 and CDR2: ENHRY and SYGVKD. CDR3 nucleotides: TGTGCCGCCTCCGGGGTAGCGGCCCTAATAAACACCTACAATGAGCAGTTCTTC. It encodes CAASGVAALINTYNEQFF.

The chain is built from TRBV30 and TRBJ2-1; TRBD1 is a possible D gene (6 bases). V lost 0 bases and J 8 bases, leaving 8 bases between the germline ends. Germline V gene sequence: CDR1 GTSNPN, CDR2 SVGIG (reference sequence). The CDR3 consists of 12 residues. In DNA, the CDR3 is TGTGCCTGGAGTGTTCAGGGGCATGAGCAGTTCTTC. Its protein product is CAWSVQGHEQFF.

CDR3 coding DNA: TGCGCCAGCAGCCAAGTCCAAGCGTTAAACTATGGCTACACCTTC. It yields the protein CASSQVQALNYGYTF. J is TRBJ1-2 and V is TRBV4-1, with D unclear. Germline CDR1 is MGHRA and CDR2 is YSYEKL. The CDR3 has 15 residues. V was trimmed by 1 base and J by 2 bases, leaving 11 bases between them.

J is TRBJ2-1 and V is TRBV7-8; 9 bases fit TRBD1. Germline values: CDR1 SGHVS, CDR2 FQNEAQ. The CDR3 extends over 16 amino acids. The V segment lost 4 bases and the J segment 10 bases; nucleotides outside the gene matches: 14. In DNA form, the CDR3 reads TGTGCCAGCAGCTCCCCCAACACAGGGACAGGGCACGAGCAGTTCTTC. Translation gives CASSSPNTGTGHEQFF.

The V and J genes are TRBV27 and TRBJ1-4; D uncertain. The CDR3 spans 14 residues. Germline loops: CDR1 MNHEY, CDR2 SMNVEV (reference sequence). The V end was cut by 7 bases, the J end by 3 bases, with 12 bases between. CDR3 nucleotide sequence: TGTGCCAGCACCTCAGGCGTTCCTAATGAAAAACTGTTTTTT. This gives the protein CASTSGVPNEKLFF.

The genes are TRBV6-6 and TRBJ2-7, with TRBD2 identical over 8 bases. Germline values: CDR1 MNHNY, CDR2 SVGAGI (reference sequence). The CDR3 is 15 amino acids. V lost 8 bases, J lost 0 bases, and 9 bases stayed unmatched. In nucleotides, the CDR3 is TGTGCCAGCCGAAAACTAGCGGACTACTCCTACGAGCAGTACTTC. This encodes CASRKLADYSYEQYF.

This clone was seen once. CDR3 loop: CSATIRGIQYF. The DNA of the CDR3 is TGCAGTGCTACAATCAGAGGCATTCAGTACTTC. The genes are TRBV20-1 and TRBJ2-4; D remains ambiguous. V lost 4 bases and J 9 bases, leaving 10 bases between the germline ends. The germline V gene encodes CDR1 DFQATT and CDR2 SNEGSKA (reference sequence). The CDR3 contains 11 residues.

V and J are TRBV2 and TRBJ1-1; 7 nucleotides agree with TRBD1. Germline V lookup: CDR1 SNHLY, CDR2 FYNNEI. The CDR3 has 12 amino acids. With V trimmed by 10 bases and J by 5 bases, 7 bases remained unmatched. The CDR3 region is CANGQVVTEAFF. The CDR3 bases are TGTGCCAACGGACAGGTTGTGACTGAAGCTTTCTTT. The full variable domain, its missing parts supplied by reference TRBV2 and TRBJ1-1, is EPEVTQTPSHQVTQMGQEVILRCVPISNHLYFYWYRQILGQKVEFLVSFYNNEISEKSEIFDDQFSVERPDGSNFTLKIRSTKLEDSAMYFCANGQVVTEAFFGQGTRLTVV.

The table lists this clone with a few counts. The gene calls are TRBV30 and TRBJ1-1, with D possibly matching TRBD1 (6 bases). V lost 4 bases to trimming and J lost 1 base, with 16 bases between them. Germline V CDR1 and CDR2: GTSNPN, SVGIG (reference sequence). The CDR3 loop spans 15 amino acids. The CDR3 DNA sequence: TGTGCCTGGAAGGGACAAGCGCCCTGGAACACTGAAGCTTTCTTT. Its protein is CAWKGQAPWNTEAFF. Full variable domain (outside the CDR3, taken from reference TRBV30 and TRBJ1-1): SQTIHQWPATLVQPVGSPLSLECTVEGTSNPNLYWYRQAAGRGLQLLFYSVGIGQISSEVPQNLSASRPQDRQFILSSKKLLLSDSGFYLCAWKGQAPWNTEAFFGQGTRLTVV.

This rearrangement joins TRBV5-1 to TRBJ2-7; D is possibly TRBD2 (6 bases). The germline gives CDR1 SGHRS, CDR2 YFSETQ. V lost 0 bases to trimming and J lost 2 bases, with 15 bases between them. The length of the CDR3 is 16 residues. CDR3 in amino acids: CASSLDGLTGPYEQYF. CDR3 coding DNA: TGCGCCAGCAGCTTGGATGGACTAACCGGTCCCTACGAGCAGTACTTC. The variable domain in full, completed from reference TRBV5-1 and TRBJ2-7, reads KAGVTQTPRYLIKTRGQQVTLSCSPISGHRSVSWYQQTPGQGLQFLFEYFSETQRNKGNFPGRFSGRQFSNSRSEMNVSTLELGDSALYLCASSLDGLTGPYEQYFGPGTRLTVT.

This rearrangement joins TRBV4-1 to TRBJ2-7, with 10 bases lining up with TRBD2. J was trimmed by 7 bases and V by 5 bases; bases with no gene match: 11. The germline V gene has CDR1 MGHRA and CDR2 YSYEKL. This CDR3 is built from 15 residues. The CDR3 bases are TGCGCCAGCAGCTCCCGAGCGGGAGGGCCGGAGGAGCAGTACTTC. Translated: CASSSRAGGPEEQYF.

The chain couples TRBV29-1 to TRBJ2-1; TRBD1 aligns across 7 bases. The trim removed 5 bases at V and 10 bases at J, leaving 8 bases unmatched. Germline V gene sequence: CDR1 SQVTM, CDR2 ANQGSEA. There are 12 residues in the CDR3. The CDR3 DNA sequence: TGCAGCGTTTTGACAGGGTTCAGCGAGCAGTTCTTC. Translating it yields CSVLTGFSEQFF.

This chain joins TRBV27 and TRBJ2-1; the match to TRBD2 covers 8 bases. Looked up from germline, CDR1 is MNHEY and CDR2 is SMNVEV (reference sequence). Trimming at V came to 5 bases and at J to 0 bases, leaving 18 bases not matched to a gene. The CDR3 contains 20 residues. In DNA form, the CDR3 reads TGTGCCAGCAGTCGTATAGGGGGGTTGGTTAGCGGGGTCTCCTACAATGAGCAGTTCTTC. Translating gives CASSRIGGLVSGVSYNEQFF.